Shown below are 5 T cell receptor beta chains from a single sample sequenced in a study of shared clonotypes between healthy human individuals. This table comes from immunoSEQ multiplex PCR, and its TCRdb copy is limited to in-frame clones, with some not included. Of some 2,500,000 clones listed, about 90% were seen once; the top ten hold about 0.36%. The specimen sequenced was naive CD4+ T cells from PBMCs. Subset specified: CD45RA+ positively selected. Receptor source: a man aged 18 to 29 in good health. Some clones in this sample may be carry-over from other donors' samples.

This clone was recorded only once. J is TRBJ1-1 and V is TRBV7-2, with 7 bases matching TRBD1. From germline, CDR1 is SGHTA and CDR2 FQGNSA. This CDR3 contains 14 residues. Germline trimming cut 5 bases from V and 4 bases from J; bases unmatched to any gene: 7. The DNA of the CDR3 is TGTGCCAGCAGCACGCACAGGGGAGTCACTGAAGCTTTCTTT. Amino acids: CASSTHRGVTEAFF.

J is TRBJ1-2 and V is TRBV29-1, with 11 bases that match TRBD1. Germline lookup yields CDR1 SQVTM and CDR2 ANQGSEA. Germline trimming cut 3 bases from V and 2 bases from J; bases unmatched to any gene: 2. The CDR3 runs to 14 residues. The CDR3 DNA follows: TGCAGCGTTGATAGGGACAGGGGGAACTATGGCTACACCTTC. Its protein product is CSVDRDRGNYGYTF.

This clone appeared a few times. The chain couples TRBV29-1 to TRBJ1-1; TRBD1 aligns across 10 bases. CDR1 and CDR2 from the germline V gene are SQVTM and ANQGSEA. V lost 6 bases and J lost 1; bases outside the gene matches: 2. CDR3 length: 13 amino acids. In nucleotides, the CDR3 is TGCAGCGTGGGACAGGGGTCGAACACTGAAGCTTTCTTT. It encodes CSVGQGSNTEAFF.

This sequence joins TRBV11-1 and TRBJ2-7; 7 bases match TRBD2. CDR1 is SGHAT, CDR2 FQDESV, per germline (reference sequence). V dropped 4 bases and J dropped 2; count of bases not matched to a gene: 5. The CDR3 is made up of 14 amino acids. The CDR3 is CASSSLGGAYEQYF. DNA for the CDR3: TGTGCCAGCAGCTCCCTGGGAGGGGCCTACGAGCAGTACTTC. Together with reference TRBV11-1 and TRBJ2-7, the CDR3 gives the full variable domain: EAEVAQSPRYKITEKSQAVAFWCDPISGHATLYWYRQILGQGPELLVQFQDESVVDDSQLPKDRFSAERLKGVDSTLKIQPAELGDSAMYLCASSSLGGAYEQYFGPGTRLTVT.

This sequence joins TRBV27 and TRBJ1-2; a possible D gene is TRBD1 (6 bases). V lost 5 bases to trimming and J lost 8 bases, with 21 bases between them. From germline, CDR1 is MNHEY and CDR2 SMNVEV (reference sequence). This CDR3 has 15 amino acids. DNA for the CDR3: TGTGCCAGCAGTACCCTCTGGGGGGGGGCAGGGGGCTACACCTTC. Its translation: CASSTLWGGAGGYTF.